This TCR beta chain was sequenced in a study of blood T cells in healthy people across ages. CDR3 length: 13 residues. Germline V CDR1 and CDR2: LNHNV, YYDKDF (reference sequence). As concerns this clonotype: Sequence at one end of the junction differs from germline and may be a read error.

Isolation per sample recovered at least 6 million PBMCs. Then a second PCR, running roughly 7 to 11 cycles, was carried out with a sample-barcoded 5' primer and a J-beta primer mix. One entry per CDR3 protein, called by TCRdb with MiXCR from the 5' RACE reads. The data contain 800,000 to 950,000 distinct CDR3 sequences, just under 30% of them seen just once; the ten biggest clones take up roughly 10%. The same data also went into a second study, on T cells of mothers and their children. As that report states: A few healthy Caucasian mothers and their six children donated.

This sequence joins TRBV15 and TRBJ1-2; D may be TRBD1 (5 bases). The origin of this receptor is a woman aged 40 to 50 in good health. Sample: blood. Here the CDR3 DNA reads TGTGTCACCAGCAGGGCTACGGGGTTCGGCTACACCTTC. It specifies CVTSRATGFGYTF.